These 9 T cell receptor beta chains were sequenced from one sample in a study of T cells in Graves' hyperthyroidism and ophthalmopathy. RNA transcripts provided the source from which TCR beta CDR3 regions were amplified. Primed by the HTBI set, a first-round RT-PCR was run on the TCR CDR3. Using its own MiXCR run on the multiplex PCR reads, TCRdb lists one record per CDR3 protein. Among a few hundred thousand distinct CDR3 sequences listed, less than 20% were seen once. What was sequenced was blood. These receptor sequences come from a woman in her twenties or thirties with Graves' hyperthyroidism.

The V gene is TRBV6-6, the J gene TRBJ2-7; 10 nucleotides match TRBD1. Germline assignment: CDR1 MNHNY and CDR2 SVGAGI (reference sequence). The CDR3 loop spans 16 amino acids. Trimming removed 0 bases from V and 3 bases from J; junction bases left unmatched: 5. CDR3 amino acids: CASSYSTGGAFYEQYF. In nucleotides, the CDR3 is TGTGCCAGCAGTTACTCGACAGGGGGCGCTTTCTACGAGCAGTACTTC.

This chain connects TRBV3-1 to TRBJ1-6; D is undetermined. This CDR3 is 14 amino acids long. Germline loops: CDR1 LGHDT, CDR2 YNNKEL (reference sequence). V was shortened by 0 bases and J by 8 bases, with 8 bases between the two germline ends. The CDR3 DNA follows: TGTGCCAGCAGCCAAGATCACGGGGATTCACCCCTCCACTTT. Protein sequence: CASSQDHGDSPLHF.

In regard to this clonotype: A read error may be the cause here, since a much bigger clone is one base away. The chain carries TRBV6-1 and TRBJ1-1, with D perhaps TRBD1 (5 bases). CDR1 and CDR2 (germline): MNHNS, SASEGT. The CDR3 consists of 15 residues. DNA for the CDR3: TGTGCCAGCAGTGAAATGGGGACGGTGAACACTGAAGCTCTCTTT. Translation: CASSEMGTVNTEALF.

This clonotype was seen only a few times. V and J are TRBV5-1 and TRBJ2-3, with TRBD1 as a possible D gene (6 bases). CDR3 length: 11 residues. Trimming shortened V by 4 bases and J by 13 bases, and 13 bases separated the two germline ends. CDR1 SGHRS and CDR2 YFSETQ come from the germline V gene. The CDR3 DNA reads as TGCGCCAGCAGCGCAGGGGAAATGAAGTATTTT. Its translation: CASSAGEMKYF.

The chain carries TRBV27 and TRBJ1-6; 10 positions agree with TRBD1. Germline V gene lookup returns CDR1 MNHEY and CDR2 SMNVEV (reference sequence). The CDR3 has 18 residues. The V and J ends lost 4 bases and 0 bases, in that order; junction bases with no gene match: 6. The CDR3 region is CASSWTGGTGSYNSPLHF. Here the CDR3 DNA reads TGTGCCAGCAGTTGGACAGGGGGTACAGGCTCCTATAATTCACCCCTCCACTTT.

This clonotype was seen a handful of times. J is TRBJ2-7 and V is TRBV5-4, with D possibly matching TRBD2 (6 bases). This CDR3 has 12 residues. Trimming took 3 bases from V and 5 from J, leaving 9 bases between them. Germline CDR1 SGHNT, CDR2 YYREEE (reference sequence). The CDR3, as DNA: TGTGCCAGCAGCTGGGAGCGGGACGAGCAGTACTTC. Translating gives CASSWERDEQYF. Drawing the rest from reference TRBV5-4 and TRBJ2-7, the complete variable domain is ETGVTQSPTHLIKTRGQQVTLRCSSQSGHNTVSWYQQALGQGPQFIFQYYREEENGRGNFPPRFSGLQFPNYSSELNVNALELDDSALYLCASSWERDEQYFGPGTRLTVT.

This clonotype was recorded a few times. V usage is TRBV24-1 and J usage is TRBJ2-2; TRBD2 aligns across 8 bases. With V trimmed by 4 bases and J by 4 bases, 7 bases remained unmatched. CDR1 is KGHDR and CDR2 is SFDVKD in the germline V gene. The CDR3 runs to 16 residues. The CDR3 DNA sequence: TGTGCCACCAGTGAACCGACTAGCGAGGCCACCGGGGAGCTGTTTTTT. Protein: CATSEPTSEATGELFF.

This clonotype was counted between two and nine times. The chain is built from TRBV24-1 and TRBJ2-3, with TRBD1 identical over 11 bases. CDR1 is KGHDR and CDR2 is SFDVKD in the germline V gene. V trimming: 1 base; J trimming: 0 bases; junction bases outside the gene matches: 5. This CDR3 region has 18 residues. The CDR3 loop reads CATSDFGTGGISTDTQYF. The CDR3 region has the DNA TGTGCCACCAGTGATTTTGGGACAGGGGGAATTAGCACAGATACGCAGTATTTT.

The sample holds many counts of this clonotype. The rearrangement joins TRBV29-1 to TRBJ2-3; tentatively, D is TRBD1 or TRBD2 (5 bases each). The germline CDR1 and CDR2 sequences are SQVTM and ANQGSEA. The CDR3 runs to 14 residues. Trimming took off 1 base at V and 7 bases at J, with 15 bases between the two ends. The DNA of the CDR3 is TGCAGCGTTGAAGGGGGGTGGGAGATCTATACGCAGTATTTT. This encodes CSVEGGWEIYTQYF.